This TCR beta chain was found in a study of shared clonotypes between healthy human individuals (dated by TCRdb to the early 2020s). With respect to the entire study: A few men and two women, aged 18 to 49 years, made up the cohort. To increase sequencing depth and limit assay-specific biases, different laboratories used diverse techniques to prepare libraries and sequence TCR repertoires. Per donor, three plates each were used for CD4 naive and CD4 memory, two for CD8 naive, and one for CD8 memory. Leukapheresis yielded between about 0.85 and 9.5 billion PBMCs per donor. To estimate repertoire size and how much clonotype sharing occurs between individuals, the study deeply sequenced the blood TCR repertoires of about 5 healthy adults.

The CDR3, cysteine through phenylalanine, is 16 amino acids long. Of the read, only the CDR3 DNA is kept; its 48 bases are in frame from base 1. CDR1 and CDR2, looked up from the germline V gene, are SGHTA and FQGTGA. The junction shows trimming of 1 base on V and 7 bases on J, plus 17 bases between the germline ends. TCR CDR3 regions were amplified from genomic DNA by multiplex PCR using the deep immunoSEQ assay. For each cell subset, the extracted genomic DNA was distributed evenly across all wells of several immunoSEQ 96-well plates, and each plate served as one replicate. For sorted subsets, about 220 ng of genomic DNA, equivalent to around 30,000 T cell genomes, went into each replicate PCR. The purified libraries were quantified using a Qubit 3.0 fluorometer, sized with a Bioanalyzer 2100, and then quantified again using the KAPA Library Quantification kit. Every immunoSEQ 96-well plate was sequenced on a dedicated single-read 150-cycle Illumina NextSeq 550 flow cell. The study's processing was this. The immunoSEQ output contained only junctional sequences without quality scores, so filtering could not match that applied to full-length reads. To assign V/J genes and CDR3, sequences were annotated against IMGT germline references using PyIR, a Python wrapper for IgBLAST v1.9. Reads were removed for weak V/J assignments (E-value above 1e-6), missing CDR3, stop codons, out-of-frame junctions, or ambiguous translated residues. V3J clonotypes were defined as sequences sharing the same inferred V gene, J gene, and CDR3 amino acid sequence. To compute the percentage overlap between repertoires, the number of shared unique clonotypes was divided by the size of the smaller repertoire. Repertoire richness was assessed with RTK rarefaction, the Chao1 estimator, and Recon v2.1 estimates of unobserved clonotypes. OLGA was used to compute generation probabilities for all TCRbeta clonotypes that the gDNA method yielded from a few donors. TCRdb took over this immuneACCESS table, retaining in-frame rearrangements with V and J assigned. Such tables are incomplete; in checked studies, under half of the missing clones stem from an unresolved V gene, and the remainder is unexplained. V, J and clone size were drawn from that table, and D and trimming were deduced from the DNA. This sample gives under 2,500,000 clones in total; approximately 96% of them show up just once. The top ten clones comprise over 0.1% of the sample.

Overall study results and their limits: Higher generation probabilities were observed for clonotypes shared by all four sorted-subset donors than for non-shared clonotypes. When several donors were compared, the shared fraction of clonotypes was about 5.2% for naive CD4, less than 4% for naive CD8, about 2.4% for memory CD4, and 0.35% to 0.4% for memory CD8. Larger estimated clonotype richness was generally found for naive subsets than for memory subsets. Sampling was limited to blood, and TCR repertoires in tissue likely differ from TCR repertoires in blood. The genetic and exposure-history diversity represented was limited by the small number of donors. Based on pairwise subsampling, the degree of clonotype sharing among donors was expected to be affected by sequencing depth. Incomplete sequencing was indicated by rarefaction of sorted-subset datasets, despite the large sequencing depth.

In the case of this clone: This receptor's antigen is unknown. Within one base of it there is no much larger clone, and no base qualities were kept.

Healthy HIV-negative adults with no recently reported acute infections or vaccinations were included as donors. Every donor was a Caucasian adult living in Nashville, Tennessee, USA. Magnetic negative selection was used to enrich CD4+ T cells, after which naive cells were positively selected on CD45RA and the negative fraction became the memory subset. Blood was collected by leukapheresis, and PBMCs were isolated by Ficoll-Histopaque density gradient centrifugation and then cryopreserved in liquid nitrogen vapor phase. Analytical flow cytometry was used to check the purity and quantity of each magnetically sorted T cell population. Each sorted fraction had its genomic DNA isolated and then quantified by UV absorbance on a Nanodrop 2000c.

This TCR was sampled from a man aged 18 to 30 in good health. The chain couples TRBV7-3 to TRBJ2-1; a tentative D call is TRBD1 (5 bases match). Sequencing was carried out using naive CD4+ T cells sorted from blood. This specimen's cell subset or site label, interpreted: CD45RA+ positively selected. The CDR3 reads CASSLMALGVGNEQFF. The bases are TGTGCCAGCAGCTTAATGGCGTTAGGGGTCGGGAATGAGCAGTTCTTC.